These 3 T cell receptor beta chains originate from one sample sequenced in a study of shared clonotypes between healthy human individuals. Sequencing used immunoSEQ multiplex PCR; TCRdb keeps in-frame clones, though not all of them. The table includes around 2.5 million clones, 93% detected once. Sequencing was performed on naive CD4+ T cells from PBMCs. Noted subset: CD45RA+ positively selected. These receptors came from a man aged 18 to 30 in good health. Some clones in this sample may be carry-over from other donors' samples.

The chain is built from TRBV6-1 and TRBJ2-7, with D possibly being TRBD1 (5 bases). Germline CDR1 is MNHNS and CDR2 is SASEGT. V was pared by 1 base and J by 5 bases, with 9 bases between. The CDR3 is 13 amino acids. For the CDR3, the DNA is TGTGCCAGCAGTGAAGGGACATTCGACGAGCAGTACTTC. Protein: CASSEGTFDEQYF.

V and J are TRBV5-1 and TRBJ2-1; D ambiguous. Germline CDR1 and CDR2: SGHRS and YFSETQ. The CDR3 consists of 13 residues. Trimming left V 4 bases short and J 1 base short, with 6 bases between. The CDR3 coding sequence is TGCGCCAGCAGCGGCCTTTCCTACAATGAGCAGTTCTTC. Its protein is CASSGLSYNEQFF.

In this sample, this clone turned up a few times. CDR3 loop: CASSQDRGTEAFF. As DNA, the CDR3 is TGTGCCAGCTCACAGGACAGGGGCACTGAAGCTTTCTTT. This sequence joins TRBV18 and TRBJ1-1; 9 bases agree with TRBD1. The CDR3 covers 13 residues. Germline trimming cut 4 bases from V and 4 bases from J; bases unmatched to any gene: 1. Germline-derived CDR1 and CDR2 are KGHSH and LQKENI.